Below, 11 T cell receptor beta chains from the same sample are listed, as sequenced in a study of CD8+ T cells in alopecia areata. RNA was isolated and reverse transcribed to cDNA, the sequencing template. Clones were sequenced by immunoSEQ multiplex PCR, and TCRdb holds only the in-frame ones, with some missing. The table includes about 140,000 clones, roughly half detected once. Sequencing used CD4+ T cells sorted from blood, obtained at week 0. These receptors all come from a human donor with alopecia areata.

The V call is TRBV7-8, the J call TRBJ2-7; tentatively, D is TRBD2 (6 bases). Trimming removed 5 bases at V and 3 bases at J, with 14 bases between. Looked up from germline, CDR1 is SGHVS and CDR2 is FQNEAQ. The CDR3 runs 14 residues. The CDR3: CASSLRDSIYEQYF. CDR3 DNA sequence: TGTGCCAGCAGCCTCCGGGACTCCATCTACGAGCAGTACTTC.

V usage is TRBV5-6 and J usage is TRBJ2-7; TRBD1 aligns across 7 bases. There are 12 residues in the CDR3. The junction had 2 bases not matched to a gene; V was cut back by 4 bases and J by 4 bases. The germline V gene has CDR1 SGHDT and CDR2 YYEEEE. In nucleotides, the CDR3 is TGTGCCAGCAGCCGGGACAGTTACGAGCAGTACTTC. As protein: CASSRDSYEQYF.

The sample holds a few counts of this clone. The chain carries TRBV29-1 and TRBJ2-1; TRBD2 agrees at 7 bases. This CDR3 has 14 amino acids. Trimming removed 7 bases from V and 4 bases from J; junction bases left unmatched: 10. Germline CDR1 reads SQVTM; CDR2 reads ANQGSEA. CDR3 nucleotides: TGCAGCGCCTCCAGCGGGACCGCATACAATGAGCAGTTCTTC. Translation: CSASSGTAYNEQFF.

The chain employs TRBV6-5 and TRBJ1-2, with a tentative D call TRBD1 (5 bases). Trimming left V 10 bases short and J 3 bases short, with 12 bases between. Germline CDR1 is MNHEY and CDR2 is SVGAGI. The CDR3 has 12 residues. CDR3 DNA: TGTGCCACGAGGGGCAGCGACTATGGCTACACCTTC. Protein: CATRGSDYGYTF.

The chain has TRBV9 and TRBJ2-5, with 8 positions matching TRBD1. The CDR3 runs 15 residues. With 3 bases clipped from V and 5 bases from J, the junction kept 9 bases outside the gene matches. Germline CDR1 is SGDLS and CDR2 is YYNGEE. The CDR3 protein is CASSAGTGGSETQYF. In nucleotides, the CDR3 is TGTGCCAGCAGCGCCGGGACAGGCGGCTCGGAGACCCAGTACTTC.

This chain uses TRBV30 with TRBJ1-5; TRBD1 is a possible D gene (6 bases). CDR1 is GTSNPN, CDR2 SVGIG, per germline (reference sequence). The CDR3 totals 16 residues. V was pared by 2 bases and J by 1 base, with 15 bases between. CDR3 residues: CAWSSSNRVSNQPQHF. CDR3 sequence (DNA): TGTGCCTGGAGTTCCAGCAACAGGGTAAGCAATCAGCCCCAGCATTTT.

J is TRBJ2-5 and V is TRBV5-4; D ambiguous. The germline gives CDR1 SGHNT, CDR2 YYREEE (reference sequence). The CDR3 is 14 amino acids. The V gene lost 0 bases and the J gene lost 0 bases, with 6 bases spanning the gap. The CDR3 sequence is CASSLGPYQETQYF. CDR3 coding DNA: TGTGCCAGCAGCTTGGGTCCTTACCAAGAGACCCAGTACTTC.

A single count supports this clone. The J gene is TRBJ2-1, the V gene TRBV20-1, with D perhaps assigned TRBD1 or TRBD2 (6 bases each). The CDR3 is 11 amino acids. The germline gives CDR1 DFQATT, CDR2 SNEGSKA (reference sequence). Deletions cut 6 bases from V and 6 bases from J, with 9 bases between. The CDR3 coding sequence is TGCAGTGCAGGGGGGTTCAATGAGCAGTTCTTC. It translates to CSAGGFNEQFF.

V usage is TRBV7-9 and J usage is TRBJ2-5; 10 nucleotides agree with TRBD2. CDR1 and CDR2 from the germline V gene are SEHNR and FQNEAQ (reference sequence). With 5 bases clipped from V and 5 bases from J, the junction kept 2 bases outside the gene matches. CDR3 length: 13 residues. CDR3 coding DNA: TGTGCCAGCAGCCGGACTAGCGGCGAGACCCAGTACTTC. Translated: CASSRTSGETQYF.

V is TRBV10-3 and J is TRBJ2-1; TRBD2 agrees at 11 bases. Trimming removed 7 bases from V and 2 bases from J; junction bases left unmatched: 1. The CDR3 runs 14 residues. Germline CDR1 reads ENHRY; CDR2 reads SYGVKD. The CDR3 DNA is TGTGCCATCACGACTAGCGGGGCCTACAATGAGCAGTTCTTC. Protein: CAITTSGAYNEQFF.

The DNA for the CDR3 is TGTGCCAGCAGACAGGAAATTCGGGGGGAGCTGTTTTTT. Translation gives CASRQEIRGELFF. The V call is TRBV2, the J call TRBJ2-2, with D maybe TRBD1 (5 bases). V was cut by 6 bases and J by 8 bases, with 13 bases left in between. Germline-derived CDR1 and CDR2 are SNHLY and FYNNEI. The CDR3 is 13 residues long.